This T cell receptor beta chain was found in a study of T cell responses to AZD1222 COVID-19 vaccine. The assay was immunoSEQ multiplex PCR, and TCRdb's table has in-frame clones only and misses some. Of about 140,000 clones listed, 92% are singletons. This clone was detected only once. V gave up 6 bases and J gave up 2 bases; unmatched junction bases: 4. This CDR3 region has 13 residues. Germline V gene lookup returns CDR1 SNHLY and CDR2 FYNNEI. This chain connects TRBV2 to TRBJ2-7; TRBD1 matches 7 bases. Specimen: peripheral blood, collected 28 days after the second AZD1222 dose. The clonotype comes from an adult who received the AZD1222 COVID-19 vaccine. The CDR3, as DNA: TGTGCCAGCAGCGAGGGGACAGCCTACGAGCAGTACTTC. This translates into CASSEGTAYEQYF. The full variable domain, rest sourced from reference TRBV2 and TRBJ2-7, is EPEVTQTPSHQVTQMGQEVILRCVPISNHLYFYWYRQILGQKVEFLVSFYNNEISEKSEIFDDQFSVERPDGSNFTLKIRSTKLEDSAMYFCASSEGTAYEQYFGPGTRLTVT.